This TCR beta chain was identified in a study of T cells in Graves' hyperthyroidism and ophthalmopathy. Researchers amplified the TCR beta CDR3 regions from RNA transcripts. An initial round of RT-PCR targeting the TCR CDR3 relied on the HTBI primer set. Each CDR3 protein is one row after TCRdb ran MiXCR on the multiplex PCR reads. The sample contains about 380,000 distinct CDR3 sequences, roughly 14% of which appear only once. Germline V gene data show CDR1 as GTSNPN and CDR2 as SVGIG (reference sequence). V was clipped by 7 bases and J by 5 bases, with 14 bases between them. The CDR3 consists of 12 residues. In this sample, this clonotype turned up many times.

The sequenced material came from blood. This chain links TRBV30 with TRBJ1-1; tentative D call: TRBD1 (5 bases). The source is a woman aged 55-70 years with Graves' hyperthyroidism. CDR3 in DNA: TGTGCCTACAACGGGGGGGGGACTGAAGCTTTCTTT. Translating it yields CAYNGGGTEAFF. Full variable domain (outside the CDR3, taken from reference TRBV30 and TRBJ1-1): SQTIHQWPATLVQPVGSPLSLECTVEGTSNPNLYWYRQAAGRGLQLLFYSVGIGQISSEVPQNLSASRPQDRQFILSSKKLLLSDSGFYLCAYNGGGTEAFFGQGTRLTVV.